The clone carrying this TCR beta chain was recorded only once. The data originate from a study of graft-versus-host responses after intestinal transplantation. This table comes from immunoSEQ multiplex PCR, and its TCRdb copy is limited to in-frame clones, with some not included. The table lists approximately 16,000 clones, over 75% of them singletons. Sample: PBMCs, taken 110 days after intestinal transplant. This TCR came from a human patient who received an intestinal transplant, so some T cells may come from the graft donor.

The CDR3 loop is CASSLDGTGPTPINEQFF. DNA of the CDR3: TGCGCCAGCAGCTTGGATGGGACAGGCCCCACACCAATCAATGAGCAGTTCTTC. The chain recombines TRBV5-1 with TRBJ2-1; 8 nucleotides agree with TRBD1. After removal of 0 bases from V and 6 bases from J, the junction contained 14 bases not matched to a gene. CDR1 is SGHRS and CDR2 is YFSETQ in the germline V gene. The CDR3 sequence is 18 residues long.